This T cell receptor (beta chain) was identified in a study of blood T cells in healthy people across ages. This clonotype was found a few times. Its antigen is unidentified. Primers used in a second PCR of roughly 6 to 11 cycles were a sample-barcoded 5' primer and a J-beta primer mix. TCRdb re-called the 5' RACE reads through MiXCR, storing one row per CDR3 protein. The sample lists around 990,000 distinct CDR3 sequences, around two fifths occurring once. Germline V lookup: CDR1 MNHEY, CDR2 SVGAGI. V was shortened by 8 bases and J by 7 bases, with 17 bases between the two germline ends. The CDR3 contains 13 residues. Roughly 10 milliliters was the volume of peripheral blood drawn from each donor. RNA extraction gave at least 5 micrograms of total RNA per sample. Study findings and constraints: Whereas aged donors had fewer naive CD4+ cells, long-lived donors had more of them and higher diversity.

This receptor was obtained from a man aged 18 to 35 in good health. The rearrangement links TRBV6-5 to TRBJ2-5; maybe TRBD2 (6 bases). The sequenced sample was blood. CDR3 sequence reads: CASRWGELGTQYF. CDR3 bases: TGTGCCAGCCGCTGGGGGGAATTGGGGACCCAGTACTTC.